The 7 T cell receptor beta chains presented below share a single source sample, sequenced in a study of T cell responses to AZD1222 COVID-19 vaccine. Only in-frame clones appear in the TCRdb table, and some are missing; sequencing was by immunoSEQ multiplex PCR. The data show roughly 67,000 clones, with about 80% seen just once and about an eighth held by the top ten. This specimen was peripheral blood, taken on day 0 of AZD1222 vaccination. Every receptor here comes from an adult in good health.

V and J are TRBV6-1 and TRBJ1-1, with D possibly matching TRBD1 (5 bases). The CDR3 extends over 13 amino acids. CDR1 is MNHNS, CDR2 SASEGT, per germline. The V end lost 0 bases, the J end lost 5 bases, and 7 bases lay between the germline ends. The CDR3 DNA reads TGTGCCAGCAGTGAAGCGCGGGGGACTGAAGCTTTCTTT. It is translated as CASSEARGTEAFF.

The rearrangement uses TRBV28 and TRBJ1-5; D is perhaps TRBD1 (6 bases). Germline CDR1 MDHEN, CDR2 SYDVKM. The CDR3 runs 13 residues. The V end was cut by 6 bases, the J end by 6 bases, with 12 bases between. The CDR3 DNA follows: TGTGCCAGCAGACAGGGAATAGGTCAGCCCCAGCATTTT. This encodes CASRQGIGQPQHF.

The chain combines TRBV12-3 or TRBV12-4 with TRBJ1-1; no clear D. The CDR3 contains 13 residues. The V gene lost 3 bases and the J gene lost 5 bases, with 10 bases spanning the gap. CDR3: CASSFGGDTEAFF. The CDR3 DNA follows: TGTGCCAGCAGTTTTGGCGGGGATACTGAAGCTTTCTTT.

The rearrangement links TRBV9 to TRBJ2-7; possible D gene TRBD1, 6 bases. V lost 0 bases, J lost 5 bases, and 18 bases lay in between. Germline V gene data show CDR1 as SGDLS and CDR2 as YYNGEE. There are 16 residues in the CDR3. The CDR3 nucleotides read TGTGCCAGCAGCGTAGCTCTGGGTGAACAGGGCGACGAGCAGTACTTC. Translated, it gives CASSVALGEQGDEQYF.

The chain joins TRBV29-1 to TRBJ2-3; 10 nucleotides agree with TRBD2. CDR3 length equals 15 residues. V lost 7 bases to trimming and J lost 4 bases; unmatched junction nucleotides: 11. Looked up from germline, CDR1 is SQVTM and CDR2 is ANQGSEA. The CDR3 spells CSAGGGSGGPDTQYF. The CDR3 nucleotides read TGCAGCGCCGGGGGTGGTAGCGGGGGGCCAGATACGCAGTATTTT.

This clone has only one observation. The chain employs TRBV7-2 and TRBJ1-5; maybe TRBD1 (6 bases). The CDR3 loop spans 14 amino acids. CDR1 is SGHTA, CDR2 FQGNSA, per germline. With 1 base removed from V and 6 bases from J, the gap between germline ends came to 10 bases. The CDR3 protein is CASSLVGGGQPQHF. CDR3 bases: TGTGCCAGCAGCTTAGTAGGGGGTGGTCAGCCCCAGCATTTT.

The chain links TRBV28 to TRBJ2-5; TRBD1 matches 7 bases. Unmatched junction bases numbered 8, after V lost 8 bases and J lost 5 bases. From germline, CDR1 is MDHEN and CDR2 SYDVKM. The CDR3 is 13 residues long. The CDR3 DNA sequence: TGTGCCAGCCAAAACAGGGGTCCGGAGACCCAGTACTTC. Protein product: CASQNRGPETQYF. Complete variable domain (other parts from reference TRBV28 and TRBJ2-5): DVKVTQSSRYLVKRTGEKVFLECVQDMDHENMFWYRQDPGLGLRLIYFSYDVKMKEKGDIPEGYSVSREKKERFSLILESASTNQTSMYLCASQNRGPETQYFGPGTRLLVL.